Shown below are 24 T cell receptor beta chains from a single sample sequenced in a study of blood T cell repertoires in COVID-19. Produced via immunoSEQ multiplex PCR; TCRdb's table is partial and in-frame only. The data hold some 200,000 clones, with 80% to 85% observed a single time. Material: PBMCs or T cells enriched from blood (not recorded which). The receptors were gathered from a woman aged 45-65 years with acute COVID-19.

This clone was recorded at least ten times. The genes are TRBV5-1 and TRBJ2-5; a possible D gene is TRBD1 (5 bases). V was trimmed by 0 bases and J by 4 bases, leaving 7 bases between them. Per the germline V gene, CDR1 is SGHRS and CDR2 is YFSETQ. The CDR3 extends over 13 amino acids. The DNA for the CDR3 is TGCGCCAGCAGCTTGGTAGGGGCAGAGACCCAGTACTTC. Protein product: CASSLVGAETQYF.

The chain has TRBV20-1 and TRBJ2-7, with 10 bases identical to TRBD2. The CDR3 has 15 amino acids. Germline CDR1 DFQATT, CDR2 SNEGSKA (reference sequence). V was pared by 3 bases and J by 2 bases, with 7 bases of the junction left unmatched. CDR3 in amino acids: CSASSPSGGTYEQYF. The CDR3 bases are TGCAGTGCTAGTAGCCCTAGCGGGGGCACCTACGAGCAGTACTTC.

The chain has TRBV6-5 and TRBJ1-1; D gene unclear. Looked up from germline, CDR1 is MNHEY and CDR2 is SVGAGI. The CDR3 covers 14 residues. V gave up 0 bases and J gave up 5 bases, with 10 bases separating them. The CDR3 region is CASSYSPQFTEAFF. CDR3 bases: TGTGCCAGCAGTTACTCGCCACAGTTTACTGAAGCTTTCTTT.

This clone is medium-sized by share. This chain links TRBV24-1 with TRBJ2-2; TRBD2 matches 8 bases. The CDR3 runs to 18 residues. Germline CDR1 is KGHDR and CDR2 is SFDVKD. V shed 1 base, J shed 6 bases, and the junction held 12 bases outside the gene matches. The CDR3 DNA is TGTGCCACCAGTGATTTCGGACAAGCGGGAGTGACCGCCGGGGAGCTGTTTTTT. Encoded protein: CATSDFGQAGVTAGELFF.

The genes are TRBV7-9 and TRBJ2-7; D not resolved. There are 13 residues in the CDR3. V was shortened by 0 bases and J by 3 bases, with 6 bases between the two germline ends. Germline assignment: CDR1 SEHNR and CDR2 FQNEAQ (reference sequence). CDR3 coding DNA: TGTGCCAGCAGCTTAGCCTTAAACTACGAGCAGTACTTC. Amino acids: CASSLALNYEQYF.

V and J are TRBV3-1 (or the pseudogene TRBV3-2) and TRBJ2-5; 9 bases match TRBD2. The CDR3 is made up of 15 amino acids. The germline gives CDR1 LGHDT, CDR2 YNNKEL (reference sequence). The trim removed 4 bases at V and 4 bases at J, leaving 7 bases unmatched. CDR3 sequence (DNA): TGTGCCAGCAGCCTACTAGCGGGTCCAGGAGAGACCCAGTACTTC. It translates to CASSLLAGPGETQYF.

The rearrangement uses TRBV7-9 and TRBJ1-4, with TRBD1 matching 7 bases. Germline V lookup: CDR1 SEHNR, CDR2 FQNEAQ (reference sequence). V lost 4 bases to trimming and J lost 8 bases; unmatched junction nucleotides: 10. The CDR3 runs to 15 residues. The chain's CDR3 is CASSSAGGVEEKLFF. CDR3 coding DNA: TGTGCCAGCAGCTCAGCAGGGGGGGTGGAGGAAAAACTGTTTTTT.

Concerning this clone itself: The sample contains more than one DNA sequence encoding this CDR3. The chain links TRBV6-1 to TRBJ2-2, with D possibly being TRBD1 (5 bases). The CDR3 contains 14 residues. CDR1 and CDR2 (germline): MNHNS, SASEGT. The ends were cut back, 2 bases at V and 5 bases at J, with 9 bases in the middle. The DNA for the CDR3 is TGTGCCAGCAGTGAACAGGGTGGGACCGGGGAGCTGTTTTTT. The encoded protein is CASSEQGGTGELFF.

V is TRBV6-4 and J is TRBJ2-1; 11 nucleotides match TRBD2. Germline values: CDR1 MRHNA, CDR2 SNTAGT. Trimming removed 2 bases from V and 7 bases from J; junction bases left unmatched: 4. This CDR3 has 15 residues. This CDR3 is CASSDNSGGVNEQFF. The CDR3 DNA reads as TGTGCCAGCAGTGACAATAGCGGGGGGGTAAATGAGCAGTTCTTC.

This clone has at least ten counts. J is TRBJ2-6 and V is TRBV19; TRBD2 is a possible D gene (6 bases). Germline V gives CDR1 LNHDA, CDR2 SQIVND (reference sequence). The CDR3 contains 17 residues. V was shortened by 1 base and J by 5 bases, with 15 bases between the two germline ends. This CDR3 is CASSIVGTHPWANVLTF. The CDR3 DNA follows: TGTGCCAGTAGTATAGTAGGGACTCATCCCTGGGCCAACGTCCTGACTTTC.

This rearrangement joins TRBV6-2 or TRBV6-3 to TRBJ2-7, with TRBD1 matching over 7 bases. Germline trimming cut 2 bases from V and 5 bases from J; bases unmatched to any gene: 9. This CDR3 has 15 amino acids. CDR1 is MNHEY, CDR2 SVGEGT, per germline. CDR3 protein: CASSYLRQGEHEQYF. The CDR3, as DNA: TGTGCCAGCAGTTACCTTCGCCAGGGGGAACACGAGCAGTACTTC.

This chain links TRBV24-1 with TRBJ2-5; no definite D call. Deletions cut 5 bases from V and 2 bases from J, with 8 bases between. There are 13 residues in the CDR3. From germline, CDR1 is KGHDR and CDR2 SFDVKD. CDR3 region: CATSGSRQETQYF. The CDR3 DNA reads TGTGCCACCAGTGGGTCCAGACAAGAGACCCAGTACTTC.

The gene calls are TRBV7-8 and TRBJ2-3; 12 nucleotides match TRBD1. The CDR3 runs 17 residues. V dropped 6 bases and J dropped 6; count of bases not matched to a gene: 13. Germline V gene lookup returns CDR1 SGHVS and CDR2 FQNEAQ. The CDR3 reads CASRPPGQGAIGDTQYF. The DNA for the CDR3 is TGTGCCAGCAGACCTCCGGGACAGGGGGCGATAGGGGATACGCAGTATTTT.

V is TRBV19 and J is TRBJ1-5; TRBD1 matches at 11 bases. The CDR3 is made up of 17 amino acids. Trimming removed 6 bases from V and 0 bases from J; junction bases left unmatched: 7. The V gene's germline CDR1 is LNHDA and CDR2 SQIVND (reference sequence). CDR3 residues: CASSTGQGGGSNQPQHF. CDR3 in DNA: TGTGCCAGTAGCACGGGACAGGGGGGAGGTAGCAATCAGCCCCAGCATTTT.

This clone showed up just once. The chain combines TRBV19 with TRBJ1-5; TRBD1 matches at 12 bases. V was clipped by 6 bases and J by 2 bases; unmatched bases: 11. This CDR3 region has 18 residues. Germline lookup yields CDR1 LNHDA and CDR2 SQIVND (reference sequence). The CDR3 coding sequence is TGTGCCAGTAGCACTCGGGACAGGGGGCTGGTTGGCAATCAGCCCCAGCATTTT. It yields the protein CASSTRDRGLVGNQPQHF.

This clone has only one observation. The chain joins TRBV7-6 to TRBJ1-3; TRBD1 might be the D (6 bases). Germline-derived CDR1 and CDR2 are SGHVS and FNYEAQ. The V end was cut by 0 bases, the J end by 4 bases, with 16 bases between. This CDR3 is 17 amino acids long. The CDR3 coding sequence is TGTGCCAGCAGCTTAGCGCCGGCGGGGGCAGGAGGAAACACCATATATTTT. The encoded protein is CASSLAPAGAGGNTIYF. The variable domain in full, with the rest retrieved from reference TRBV7-6 and TRBJ1-3, is GAGVSQSPRYKVTKRGQDVALRCDPISGHVSLYWYRQALGQGPEFLTYFNYEAQQDKSGLPNDRFSAERPEGSISTLTIQRTEQRDSAMYRCASSLAPAGAGGNTIYFGEGSWLTVV.

This clone appeared once. The chain uses TRBV7-2 and TRBJ2-5; a possible D gene is TRBD2 (7 bases). With 6 bases removed from V and 2 bases from J, the gap between germline ends came to 13 bases. In germline, CDR1 is SGHTA, CDR2 FQGNSA. The CDR3 covers 14 residues. CDR3 sequence: CASSFGGPQETQYF. CDR3 in DNA: TGTGCCAGCAGTTTCGGGGGGCCTCAAGAGACCCAGTACTTC. The complete variable domain, with remaining parts taken from reference TRBV7-2 and TRBJ2-5, reads GAGVSQSPSNKVTEKGKDVELRCDPISGHTALYWYRQSLGQGLEFLIYFQGNSAPDKSGLPSDRFSAERTGGSVSTLTIQRTQQEDSAVYLCASSFGGPQETQYFGPGTRLLVL.

The rearrangement joins TRBV27 to TRBJ2-7; possibly TRBD1 for D (6 bases). CDR3 size: 14 residues. Germline CDR1 is MNHEY and CDR2 is SMNVEV (reference sequence). V dropped 5 bases and J dropped 0 bases, with 11 bases sitting between them. The CDR3 DNA is TGTGCCAGCAGTCCAGGACAGAGCTCCTACGAGCAGTACTTC. Amino acid sequence: CASSPGQSSYEQYF.

This clone came up a few times. The V call is TRBV29-1, the J call TRBJ2-5; 8 positions match TRBD2. The germline V gene has CDR1 SQVTM and CDR2 ANQGSEA. Trimming at V came to 2 bases and at J to 4 bases, leaving 15 bases not matched to a gene. This CDR3 contains 17 residues. DNA for the CDR3: TGCAGCGTTGAACTAGTCATAGGAGCGGGAGTAAGAGAGACCCAGTACTTC. Protein product: CSVELVIGAGVRETQYF.

This clone is a singleton in its sample. The chain uses TRBV9 and TRBJ1-2; TRBD1 aligns across 10 bases. Per the germline V gene, CDR1 is SGDLS and CDR2 is YYNGEE. This CDR3 contains 14 residues. V trimming: 3 bases; J trimming: 4 bases; junction bases outside the gene matches: 3. In DNA, the CDR3 is TGTGCCAGCAGCGGACAGGGGGCGGGCTATGGCTACACCTTC. Translated, it gives CASSGQGAGYGYTF.

V is TRBV11-1 and J is TRBJ2-7, with D unclear. CDR3 size: 13 residues. Germline V gene sequence: CDR1 SGHAT, CDR2 FQDESV (reference sequence). With 1 base removed from V and 3 bases from J, the gap between germline ends came to 7 bases. The CDR3 DNA reads as TGTGCCAGCAGCTTAGGCGCTTTCTACGAGCAGTACTTC. This sequence encodes CASSLGAFYEQYF.

The CDR3 bases are TGTGCCAGTAGTATAGGCACAATGGGGACAGGAGCAACCTCCTACGAGCAGTACTTC. Its protein is CASSIGTMGTGATSYEQYF. This rearrangement joins TRBV19 to TRBJ2-7; 8 bases fit TRBD1. Germline CDR1 and CDR2: LNHDA and SQIVND (reference sequence). The CDR3 is 19 residues long. The J segment lost 0 bases and the V segment lost 1 base, leaving 14 bases of the junction unmatched.

This rearrangement joins TRBV28 to TRBJ1-1; D might be TRBD1 (6 bases). V lost 5 bases and J lost 2, with 15 bases in between. Germline V gene lookup returns CDR1 MDHEN and CDR2 SYDVKM. The CDR3 has 15 amino acids. CDR3 coding DNA: TGTGCCAGCAGTCCTGGGCGGGGGGCAAACACTGAAGCTTTCTTT. Amino acids: CASSPGRGANTEAFF.

This chain links TRBV28 with TRBJ1-2, with 11 bases fitting TRBD1. V lost 10 bases and J lost 2; bases outside the gene matches: 6. The V gene's germline CDR1 is MDHEN and CDR2 SYDVKM. The CDR3 runs 14 residues. The CDR3 reads CAIRDRGINYGYTF. CDR3 nucleotide sequence: TGTGCCATCCGGGACAGGGGGATCAACTATGGCTACACCTTC.